This passage covers 3 T cell receptor beta chains from one sample sequenced in a study of blood T cell repertoires in COVID-19. Sequencing was performed with immunoSEQ multiplex PCR; in TCRdb, only in-frame clones are kept and a portion is missing. The sample consists of around 110,000 clones, approximately 88% of them appearing once. Sequencing was performed on peripheral blood. The receptors stem from a human donor in a cohort sampled during active COVID-19.

The CDR3 DNA is TGTGCCTGGATTGGTAGGGACAGCCCCTCACCCCTCCACTTT. Translated, it gives CAWIGRDSPSPLHF. The J gene is TRBJ1-6, the V gene TRBV30, with 7 bases lining up with TRBD1. CDR3 length equals 14 residues. In germline, CDR1 is GTSNPN, CDR2 SVGIG (reference sequence). The V gene end was trimmed by 4 bases and the J gene end by 10 bases; junction bases not matched to a gene: 10.

Written as DNA, the CDR3 is TGTGCCAGCAGCACAGGGACAGAACGCGAAAAACTGTTTTTT. Translated, it gives CASSTGTEREKLFF. The gene calls are TRBV28 and TRBJ1-4; TRBD1 agrees at 7 bases. The CDR3 is 14 residues long. CDR1 and CDR2 (germline): MDHEN, SYDVKM. V trimming: 6 bases; J trimming: 8 bases; junction bases outside the gene matches: 9.

This clone was counted a few times. V and J are TRBV9 and TRBJ2-7; TRBD1 matches 9 bases. The germline V gene has CDR1 SGDLS and CDR2 YYNGEE. V was clipped by 3 bases and J by 6 bases; unmatched bases: 4. CDR3 length: 13 amino acids. DNA of the CDR3: TGTGCCAGCAGCGCGACAGGGGGAGGCGAGCAGTACGTC. It codes for CASSATGGGEQYV.